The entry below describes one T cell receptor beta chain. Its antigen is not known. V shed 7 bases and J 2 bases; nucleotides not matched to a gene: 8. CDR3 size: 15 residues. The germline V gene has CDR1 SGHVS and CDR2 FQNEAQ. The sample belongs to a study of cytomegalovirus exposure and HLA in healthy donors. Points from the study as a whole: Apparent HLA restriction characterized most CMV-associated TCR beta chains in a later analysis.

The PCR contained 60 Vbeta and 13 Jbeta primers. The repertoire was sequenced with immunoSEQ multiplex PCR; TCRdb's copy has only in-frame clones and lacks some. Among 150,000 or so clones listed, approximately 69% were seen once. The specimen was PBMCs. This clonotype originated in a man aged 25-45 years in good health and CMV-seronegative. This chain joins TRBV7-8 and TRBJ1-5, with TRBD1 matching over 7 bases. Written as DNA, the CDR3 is TGTGCCAGCACCCAGGGGGAGAGCCGCAATCAGCCCCAGCATTTT. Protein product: CASTQGESRNQPQHF.